This entry features one T cell receptor beta chain sequence. The sample belongs to a study of T cell clonotyping in hematopoietic cell transplantation. On the study more broadly: Pretransplant recipient samples were taken after cytoreduction.

The protocol was immunoSEQ multiplex PCR, while the TCRdb copy is restricted to in-frame clones and leaves out a portion. The table includes 20,000 to 25,000 clones, 85% to 90% detected once. The time point denotes: recipient sample about 28 days before transplant, after cytoreduction. The sequence came from a man younger than 35 with biphenotypic leukemia. Some clones in this sample may be carry-over from other donors' samples. The sample was peripheral blood mononuclear cells, taken before stem cell transplant.

CDR3 in DNA: TGTGCCAGCAGCTTACGGGGTGAAAAACTGTTTTTT. Its protein product is CASSLRGEKLFF. The chain recombines TRBV11-3 with TRBJ1-4; D is ambiguous. Trimming removed 2 bases at V and 7 bases at J, with 5 bases between. The CDR3 contains 12 residues. Germline V lookup: CDR1 SGHNT, CDR2 YENEEA.